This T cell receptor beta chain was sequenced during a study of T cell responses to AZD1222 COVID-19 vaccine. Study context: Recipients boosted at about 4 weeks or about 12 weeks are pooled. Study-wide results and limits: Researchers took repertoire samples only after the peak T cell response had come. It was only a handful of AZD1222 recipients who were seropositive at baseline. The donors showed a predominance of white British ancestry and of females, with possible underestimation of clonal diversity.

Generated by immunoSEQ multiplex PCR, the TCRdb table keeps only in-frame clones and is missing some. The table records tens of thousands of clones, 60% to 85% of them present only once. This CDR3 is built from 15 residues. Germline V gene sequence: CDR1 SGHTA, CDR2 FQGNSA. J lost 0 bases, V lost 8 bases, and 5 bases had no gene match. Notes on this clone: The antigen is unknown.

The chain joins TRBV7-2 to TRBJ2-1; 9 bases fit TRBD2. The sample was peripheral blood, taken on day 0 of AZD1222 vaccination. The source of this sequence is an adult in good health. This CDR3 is CASGREGSSYNEQFF. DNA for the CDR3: TGTGCCAGCGGGCGGGAGGGAAGCTCCTACAATGAGCAGTTCTTC.